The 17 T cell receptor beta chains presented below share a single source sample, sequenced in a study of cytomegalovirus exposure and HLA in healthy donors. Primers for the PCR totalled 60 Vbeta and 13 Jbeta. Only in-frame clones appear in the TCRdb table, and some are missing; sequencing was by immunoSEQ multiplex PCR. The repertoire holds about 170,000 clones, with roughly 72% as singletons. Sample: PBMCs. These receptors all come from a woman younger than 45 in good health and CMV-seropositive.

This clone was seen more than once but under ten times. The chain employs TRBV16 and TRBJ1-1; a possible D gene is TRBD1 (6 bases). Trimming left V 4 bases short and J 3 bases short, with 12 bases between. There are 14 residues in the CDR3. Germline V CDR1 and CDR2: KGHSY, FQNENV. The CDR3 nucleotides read TGTGCCAGCAGCCCAGAGACAGGCTACACTGAAGCTTTCTTT. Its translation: CASSPETGYTEAFF.

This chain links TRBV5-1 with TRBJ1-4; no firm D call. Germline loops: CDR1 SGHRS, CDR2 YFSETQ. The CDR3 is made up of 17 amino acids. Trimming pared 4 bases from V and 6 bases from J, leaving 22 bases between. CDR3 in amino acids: CASSPGLSLGVDEKLFF. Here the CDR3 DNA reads TGCGCCAGCAGCCCCGGTTTGTCTCTCGGGGTGGATGAAAAACTGTTTTTT.

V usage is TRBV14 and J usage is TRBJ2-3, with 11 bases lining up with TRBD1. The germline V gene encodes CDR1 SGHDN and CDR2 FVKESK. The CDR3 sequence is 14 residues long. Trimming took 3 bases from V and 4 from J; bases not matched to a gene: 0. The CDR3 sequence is CASSQDRGPDTQYF. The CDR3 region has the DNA TGTGCCAGCAGCCAGGACAGGGGGCCAGATACGCAGTATTTT.

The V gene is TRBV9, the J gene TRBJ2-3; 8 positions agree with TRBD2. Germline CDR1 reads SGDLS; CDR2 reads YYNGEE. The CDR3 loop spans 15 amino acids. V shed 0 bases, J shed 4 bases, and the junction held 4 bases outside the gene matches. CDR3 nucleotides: TGTGCCAGCAGCGTAGGAACTAGCGGATCAGATACGCAGTATTTT. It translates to CASSVGTSGSDTQYF.

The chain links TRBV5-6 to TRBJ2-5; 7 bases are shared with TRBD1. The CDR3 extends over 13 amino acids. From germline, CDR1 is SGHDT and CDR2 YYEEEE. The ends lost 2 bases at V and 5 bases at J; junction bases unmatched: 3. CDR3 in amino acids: CASSFKGGETQYF. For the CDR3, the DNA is TGTGCCAGCAGCTTTAAAGGGGGCGAGACCCAGTACTTC.

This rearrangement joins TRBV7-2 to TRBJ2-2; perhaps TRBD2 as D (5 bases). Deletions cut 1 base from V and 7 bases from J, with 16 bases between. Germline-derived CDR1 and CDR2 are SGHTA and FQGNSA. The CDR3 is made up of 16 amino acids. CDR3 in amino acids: CASSLVGSSTFGELFF. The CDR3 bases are TGTGCCAGCAGCTTAGTAGGGAGCAGTACCTTCGGGGAGCTGTTTTTT.

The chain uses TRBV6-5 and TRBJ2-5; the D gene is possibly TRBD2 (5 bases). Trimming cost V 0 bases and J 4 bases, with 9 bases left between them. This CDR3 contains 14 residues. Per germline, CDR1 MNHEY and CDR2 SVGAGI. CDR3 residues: CASSYSAEGETQYF. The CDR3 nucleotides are TGTGCCAGCAGTTACTCGGCCGAGGGAGAGACCCAGTACTTC.

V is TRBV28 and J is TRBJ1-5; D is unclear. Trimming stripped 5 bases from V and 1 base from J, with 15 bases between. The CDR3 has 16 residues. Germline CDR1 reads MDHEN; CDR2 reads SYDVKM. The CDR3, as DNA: TGTGCCAGCAGTAAAGCCCTACCAGGAAGCAATCAGCCCCAGCATTTT. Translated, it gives CASSKALPGSNQPQHF.

The CDR3 region is CASSTGTGGGYGYTF. The CDR3 DNA follows: TGCGCCAGCAGCACTGGGACAGGGGGGGGCTATGGCTACACCTTC. The chain carries TRBV5-1 and TRBJ1-2; 11 bases fit TRBD1. V lost 4 bases and J lost 4; bases outside the gene matches: 6. The CDR3 loop spans 15 amino acids. Per germline, CDR1 SGHRS and CDR2 YFSETQ.

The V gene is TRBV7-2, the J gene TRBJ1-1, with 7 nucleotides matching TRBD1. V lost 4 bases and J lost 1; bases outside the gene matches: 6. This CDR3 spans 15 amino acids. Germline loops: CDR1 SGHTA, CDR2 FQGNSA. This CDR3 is CASSSMTGWNTEAFF. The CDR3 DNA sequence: TGTGCCAGCAGCTCAATGACAGGGTGGAACACTGAAGCTTTCTTT.

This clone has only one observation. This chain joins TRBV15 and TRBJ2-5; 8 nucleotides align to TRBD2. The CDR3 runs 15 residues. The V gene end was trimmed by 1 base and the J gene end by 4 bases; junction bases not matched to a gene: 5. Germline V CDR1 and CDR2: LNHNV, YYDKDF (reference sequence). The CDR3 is CATSRVAGGGETQYF. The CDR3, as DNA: TGTGCCACCAGCAGAGTTGCCGGGGGGGGAGAGACCCAGTACTTC.

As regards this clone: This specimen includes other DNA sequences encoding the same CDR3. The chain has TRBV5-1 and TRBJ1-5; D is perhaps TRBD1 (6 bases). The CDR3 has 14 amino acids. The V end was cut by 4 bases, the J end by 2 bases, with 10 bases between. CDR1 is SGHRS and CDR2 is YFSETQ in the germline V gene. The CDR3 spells CASSLEGGNQPQHF. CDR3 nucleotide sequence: TGCGCCAGCAGCCTGGAGGGGGGCAATCAGCCCCAGCATTTT.

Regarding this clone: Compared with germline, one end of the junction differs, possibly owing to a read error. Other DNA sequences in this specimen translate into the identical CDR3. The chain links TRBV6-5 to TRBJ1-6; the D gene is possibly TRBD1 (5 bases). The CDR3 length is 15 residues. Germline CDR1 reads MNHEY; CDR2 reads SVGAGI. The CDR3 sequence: CASSNNGGYNSPLHF. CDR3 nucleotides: TGTGCCAGCAGTAACAATGGGGGGTATAATTCACCCCTCCATTTT.

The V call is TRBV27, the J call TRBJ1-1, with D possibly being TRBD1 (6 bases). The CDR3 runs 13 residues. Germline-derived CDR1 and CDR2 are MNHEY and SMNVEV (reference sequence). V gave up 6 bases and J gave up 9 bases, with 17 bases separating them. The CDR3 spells CASSLGPGQKAFF. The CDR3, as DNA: TGTGCCAGCAGCTTAGGCCCAGGACAGAAAGCTTTCTTT.

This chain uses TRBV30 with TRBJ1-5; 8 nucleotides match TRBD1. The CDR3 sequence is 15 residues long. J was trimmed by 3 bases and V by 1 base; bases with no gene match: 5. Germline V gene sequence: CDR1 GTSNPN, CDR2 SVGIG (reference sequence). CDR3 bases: TGTGCCTGGAGTGCTGACAGGGGATCCAATCAGCCCCAGCATTTT. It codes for CAWSADRGSNQPQHF.

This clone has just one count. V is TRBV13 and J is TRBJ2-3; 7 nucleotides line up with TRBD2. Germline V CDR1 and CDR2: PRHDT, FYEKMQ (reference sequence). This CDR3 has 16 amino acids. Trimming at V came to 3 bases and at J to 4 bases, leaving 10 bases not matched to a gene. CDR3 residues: CASSFGLREGPDTQYF. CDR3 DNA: TGTGCCAGCAGCTTTGGGCTCAGGGAGGGGCCAGATACGCAGTATTTT.

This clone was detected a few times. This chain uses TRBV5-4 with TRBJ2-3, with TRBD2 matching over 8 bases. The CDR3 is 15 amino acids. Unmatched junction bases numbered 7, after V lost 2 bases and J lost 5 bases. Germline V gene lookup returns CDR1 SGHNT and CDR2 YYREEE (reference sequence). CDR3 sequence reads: CASSFKREGGDTQYF. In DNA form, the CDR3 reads TGTGCCAGCAGCTTTAAACGGGAGGGAGGAGATACGCAGTATTTT.